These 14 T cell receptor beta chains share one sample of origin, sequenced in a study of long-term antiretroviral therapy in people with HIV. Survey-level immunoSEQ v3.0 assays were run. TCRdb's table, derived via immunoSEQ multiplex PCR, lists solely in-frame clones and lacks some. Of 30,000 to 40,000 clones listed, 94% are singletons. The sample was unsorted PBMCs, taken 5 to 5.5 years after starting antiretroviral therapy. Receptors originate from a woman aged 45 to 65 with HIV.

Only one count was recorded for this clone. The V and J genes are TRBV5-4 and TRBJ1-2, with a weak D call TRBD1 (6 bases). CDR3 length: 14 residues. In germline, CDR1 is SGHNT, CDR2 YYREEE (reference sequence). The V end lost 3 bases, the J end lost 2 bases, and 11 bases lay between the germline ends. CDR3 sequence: CASSYIRGNYGYTF. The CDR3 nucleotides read TGTGCCAGCAGCTACATTAGGGGGAACTATGGCTACACCTTC.

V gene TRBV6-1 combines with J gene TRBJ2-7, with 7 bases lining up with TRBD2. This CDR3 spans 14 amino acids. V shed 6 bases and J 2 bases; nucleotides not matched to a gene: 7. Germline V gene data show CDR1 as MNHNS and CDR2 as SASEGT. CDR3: CASRSARGAYEQYF. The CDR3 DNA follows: TGTGCCAGCAGGTCGGCCCGGGGGGCCTACGAGCAGTACTTC.

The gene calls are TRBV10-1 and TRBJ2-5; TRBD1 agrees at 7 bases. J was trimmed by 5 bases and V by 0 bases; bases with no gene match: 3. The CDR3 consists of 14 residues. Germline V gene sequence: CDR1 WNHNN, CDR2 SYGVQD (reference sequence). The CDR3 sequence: CASSESGGQETQYF. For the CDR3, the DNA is TGCGCCAGCAGTGAGTCAGGGGGCCAGGAGACCCAGTACTTC.

As DNA, the CDR3 is TGTGCCAGCAGGGGACGAAGCAATCAGCCCCAGCATTTT. Translated: CASRGRSNQPQHF. V gene TRBV6-5 combines with J gene TRBJ1-5; D may be TRBD1 (5 bases). The ends were cut back, 6 bases at V and 1 base at J, with 7 bases in the middle. The CDR3 consists of 13 residues. Germline V gene data show CDR1 as MNHEY and CDR2 as SVGAGI.

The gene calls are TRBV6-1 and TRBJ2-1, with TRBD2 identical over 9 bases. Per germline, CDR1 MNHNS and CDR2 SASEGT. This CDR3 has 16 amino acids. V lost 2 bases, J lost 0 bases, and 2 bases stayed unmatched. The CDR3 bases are TGTGCCAGCAGTGAATATAGCGGGGGCTCCTACAATGAGCAGTTCTTC. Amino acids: CASSEYSGGSYNEQFF.

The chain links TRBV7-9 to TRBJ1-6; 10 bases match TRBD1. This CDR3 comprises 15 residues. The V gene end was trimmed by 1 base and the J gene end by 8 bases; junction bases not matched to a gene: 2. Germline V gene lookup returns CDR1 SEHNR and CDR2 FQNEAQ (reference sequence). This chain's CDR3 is CASSLGTGGDSPLHF. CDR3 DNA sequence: TGTGCCAGCAGCTTAGGGACAGGGGGTGATTCACCCCTCCACTTT. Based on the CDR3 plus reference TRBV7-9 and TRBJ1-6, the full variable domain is DTGVSQNPRHKITKRGQNVTFRCDPISEHNRLYWYRQTLGQGPEFLTYFQNEAQLEKSRLLSDRFSAERPKGSFSTLEIQRTEQGDSAMYLCASSLGTGGDSPLHFGNGTRLTVT.

The CDR3: CASSLWVRLAHEQYF. The DNA of the CDR3 is TGTGCCAGCAGCTTATGGGTTAGGCTAGCCCACGAGCAGTACTTC. V gene TRBV7-3 combines with J gene TRBJ2-7; D perhaps matches TRBD2 (5 bases). CDR3 size: 15 residues. Trimming took 2 bases from V and 5 from J, leaving 16 bases between them. The germline V gene encodes CDR1 SGHTA and CDR2 FQGTGA.

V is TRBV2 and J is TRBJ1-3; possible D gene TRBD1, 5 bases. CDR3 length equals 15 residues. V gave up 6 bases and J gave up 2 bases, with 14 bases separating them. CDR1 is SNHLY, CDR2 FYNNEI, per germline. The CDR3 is CASRATAFAGNTIYF. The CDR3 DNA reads TGTGCCAGCAGAGCGACAGCCTTCGCTGGAAACACCATATATTTT.

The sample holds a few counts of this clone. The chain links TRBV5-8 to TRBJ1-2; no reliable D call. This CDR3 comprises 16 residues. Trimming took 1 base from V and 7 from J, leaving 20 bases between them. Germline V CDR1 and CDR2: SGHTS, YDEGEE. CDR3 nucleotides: TGTGCCAGCAGCTTGATTTTTCTCCCGGTGTTTGGTGGCTACACCTTC. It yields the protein CASSLIFLPVFGGYTF. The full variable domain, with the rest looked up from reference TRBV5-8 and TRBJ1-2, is EAGVTQSPTHLIKTRGQQATLRCSPISGHTSVYWYQQALGLGLQFLLWYDEGEERNRGNFPPRFSGRQFPNYSSELNVNALELEDSALYLCASSLIFLPVFGGYTFGSGTRLTVV.

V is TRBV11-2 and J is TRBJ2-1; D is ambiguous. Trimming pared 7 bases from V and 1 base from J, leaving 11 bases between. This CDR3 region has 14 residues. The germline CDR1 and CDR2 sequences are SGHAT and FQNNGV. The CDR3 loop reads CASTLGQSYNEQFF. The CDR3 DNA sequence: TGTGCCAGCACCCTCGGGCAGTCCTACAATGAGCAGTTCTTC.

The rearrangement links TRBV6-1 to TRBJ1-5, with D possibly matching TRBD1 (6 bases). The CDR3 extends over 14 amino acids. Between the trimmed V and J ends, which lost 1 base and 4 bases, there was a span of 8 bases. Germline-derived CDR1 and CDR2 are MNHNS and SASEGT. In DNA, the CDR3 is TGTGCCAGCAGTGAAGGACAGGTGAATCAGCCCCAGCATTTT. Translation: CASSEGQVNQPQHF.

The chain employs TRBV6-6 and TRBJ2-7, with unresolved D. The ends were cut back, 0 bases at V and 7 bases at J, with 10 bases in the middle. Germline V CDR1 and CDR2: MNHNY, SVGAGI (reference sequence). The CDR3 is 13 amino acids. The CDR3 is CASSYSPGGEQYF. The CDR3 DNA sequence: TGTGCCAGCAGTTACTCCCCCGGCGGAGAGCAGTACTTC.

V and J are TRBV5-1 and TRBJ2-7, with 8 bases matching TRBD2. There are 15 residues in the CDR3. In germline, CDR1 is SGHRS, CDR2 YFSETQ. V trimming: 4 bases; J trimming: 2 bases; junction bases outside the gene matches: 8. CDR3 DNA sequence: TGCGCCAGCAGCCCTCTAGCGGGCGGCCCCTACGAGCAGTACTTC. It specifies CASSPLAGGPYEQYF.

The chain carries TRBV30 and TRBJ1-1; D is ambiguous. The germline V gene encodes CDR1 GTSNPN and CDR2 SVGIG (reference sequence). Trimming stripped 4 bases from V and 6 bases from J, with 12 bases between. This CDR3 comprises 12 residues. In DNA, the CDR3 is TGTGCCTGGACAGAAGATTACTCTGAAGCTTTCTTT. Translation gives CAWTEDYSEAFF.